A single T cell receptor (beta chain) is shown here with its context. The antigen remains unidentified. This table comes from immunoSEQ multiplex PCR, and its TCRdb copy is limited to in-frame clones, with some not included. There are some 480,000 clones in the sample; around nine tenths occur only once, and 9.5% to 15% lies in the top ten. Germline V gives CDR1 MNHNY, CDR2 SVGAGI (reference sequence). V lost 7 bases, J lost 11 bases, and 13 bases stayed unmatched. The CDR3 is 13 residues long. The source of the sample is a study of Ad26.COV2.S vaccination and SARS-CoV-2 variants. The treatment was: around 19 received Ad26.COV2.S at low or high dose, single or two shots; about 5 received placebo; per-sample allocation not given. Day 63 following the first vaccine or placebo injection was when the samples were taken. Expression of Wuhan-strain SARS-CoV-2 spike came from the Ad26 vector that formed the vaccine.

Study-level findings and limits: Vaccine and placebo groups showed comparable non-spike TCR breadth. The placebo group had lower spike-specific TCR breadth than the vaccine recipients did.

This TCR was sampled from a person between 18 and 65 years old who received the Ad26.COV2.S COVID-19 vaccine or a placebo. The sample was peripheral blood, taken in a trial of Ad26.COV2.S vaccine versus placebo. The chain employs TRBV6-6 and TRBJ1-1; 7 nucleotides line up with TRBD1. This CDR3 is CASTDRAAVRAFF. CDR3 in DNA: TGTGCCAGCACTGACAGGGCTGCTGTGAGGGCTTTCTTT.